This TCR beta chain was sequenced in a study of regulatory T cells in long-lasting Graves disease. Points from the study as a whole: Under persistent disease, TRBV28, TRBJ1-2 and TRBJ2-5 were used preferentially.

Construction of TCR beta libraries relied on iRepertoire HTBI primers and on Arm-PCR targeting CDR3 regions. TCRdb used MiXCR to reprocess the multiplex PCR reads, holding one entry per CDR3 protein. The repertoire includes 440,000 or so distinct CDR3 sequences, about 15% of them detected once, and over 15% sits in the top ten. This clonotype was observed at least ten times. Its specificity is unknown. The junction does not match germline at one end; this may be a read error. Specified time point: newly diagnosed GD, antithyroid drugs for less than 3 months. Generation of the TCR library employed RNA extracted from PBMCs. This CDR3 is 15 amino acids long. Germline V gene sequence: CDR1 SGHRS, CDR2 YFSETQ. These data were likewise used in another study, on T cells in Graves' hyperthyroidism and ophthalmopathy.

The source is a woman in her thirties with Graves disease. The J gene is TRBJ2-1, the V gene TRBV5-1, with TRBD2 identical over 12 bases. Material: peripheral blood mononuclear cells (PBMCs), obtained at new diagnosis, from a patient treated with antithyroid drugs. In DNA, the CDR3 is TGTGCCAGCAGCCCGGGACTAGCGGGCTACAATGAGCAGTTCTTC. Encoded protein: CASSPGLAGYNEQFF.